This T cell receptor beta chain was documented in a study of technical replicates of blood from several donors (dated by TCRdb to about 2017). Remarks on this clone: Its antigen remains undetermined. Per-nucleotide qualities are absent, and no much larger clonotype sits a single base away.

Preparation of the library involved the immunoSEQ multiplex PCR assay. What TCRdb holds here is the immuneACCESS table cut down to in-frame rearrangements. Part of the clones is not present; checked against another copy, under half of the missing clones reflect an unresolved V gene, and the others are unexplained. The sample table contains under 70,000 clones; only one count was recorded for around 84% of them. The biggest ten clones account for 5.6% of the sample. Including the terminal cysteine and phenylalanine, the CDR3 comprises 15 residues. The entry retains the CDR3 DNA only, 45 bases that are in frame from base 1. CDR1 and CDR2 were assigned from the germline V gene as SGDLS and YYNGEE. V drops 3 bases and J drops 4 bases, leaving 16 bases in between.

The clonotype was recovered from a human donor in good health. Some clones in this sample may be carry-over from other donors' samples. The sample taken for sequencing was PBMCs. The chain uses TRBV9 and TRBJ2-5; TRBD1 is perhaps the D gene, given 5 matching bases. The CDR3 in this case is CASSASTGMGETQYF. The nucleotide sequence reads TGTGCCAGCAGCGCGTCAACAGGAATGGGAGAGACCCAGTACTTC.